This T cell receptor (beta chain) is drawn from a study of T cell changes during pregnancy in multiple sclerosis. The data were produced by immunoSEQ multiplex PCR, yet TCRdb's version contains in-frame clones alone and is incomplete. Among roughly 38,000 clones listed, 91% were seen once. The CDR3 totals 15 residues. Germline V gene data show CDR1 as LGHNA and CDR2 as YNFKEQ. Regarding this clone: Germline is not matched at one junction end, which may reflect a read error.

The rearrangement uses TRBV4-2 and TRBJ1-6; D uncertain. The sample consisted of CD4+ T cells from peripheral blood mononuclear cells, taken in the second trimester of pregnancy. This TCR was recovered from a female donor in good health, enrolled as a control in a pregnancy study. CDR3 DNA: TGTGCCAGCAGCCAAGGCTCCTCTAGTAATTCTCCCCTCCACTTT. Amino acid sequence: CASSQGSSSNSPLHF.